The 29 T cell receptor beta chains reported below all come from one sample, sequenced in a study of OX40 agonist ivuxolimab in advanced cancers. Method: immunoSEQ multiplex PCR; TCRdb's copy keeps in-frame clones and lacks some. The sample has about 49,000 clones; 75% to 80% are singletons. The sequencing used CD4+ or CD8+ T cells sorted from blood, collected in a trial of the OX40 agonist ivuxolimab. These receptors were collected from an adult with an advanced solid tumor such as melanoma, head and neck, liver or kidney cancer.

The chain carries TRBV7-2 and TRBJ1-5; D might be TRBD1 (5 bases). Germline V gene lookup returns CDR1 SGHTA and CDR2 FQGNSA. V was clipped by 5 bases and J by 2 bases, with 13 bases between them. This CDR3 is built from 15 residues. The CDR3 sequence: CASSGTRGRNQPQHF. In nucleotides, the CDR3 is TGTGCCAGCAGCGGAACACGGGGACGCAATCAGCCCCAGCATTTT.

J is TRBJ2-2 and V is TRBV7-9, with unresolved D. V was shortened by 2 bases and J by 6 bases, with 7 bases between the two germline ends. CDR3 length: 13 amino acids. Germline V CDR1 and CDR2: SEHNR, FQNEAQ (reference sequence). The CDR3 here is CASSLTVSGELFF. CDR3 DNA sequence: TGTGCCAGCAGCTTAACTGTCTCCGGGGAGCTGTTTTTT.

Written as DNA, the CDR3 is TGTGCCAGCAGTCCCTGGGACAGGGGGAGGACTGAAGCTTTCTTT. This gives the protein CASSPWDRGRTEAFF. This chain connects TRBV28 to TRBJ1-1; 11 nucleotides match TRBD1. Germline CDR1 reads MDHEN; CDR2 reads SYDVKM. This CDR3 has 15 amino acids. Unmatched junction bases numbered 7, after V lost 5 bases and J lost 5 bases.

This chain uses TRBV27 with TRBJ2-3; no clear D. The length of the CDR3 is 13 residues. Trimming pared 2 bases from V and 2 bases from J, leaving 5 bases between. Per germline, CDR1 MNHEY and CDR2 SMNVEV (reference sequence). Here the CDR3 DNA reads TGTGCCAGCAGTTTAATACTCACAGATACGCAGTATTTT. The encoded protein is CASSLILTDTQYF.

J is TRBJ2-3 and V is TRBV7-3, with 7 bases identical to TRBD1. Unmatched junction bases numbered 8, after V lost 5 bases and J lost 0 bases. The CDR3 extends over 16 amino acids. The germline CDR1 and CDR2 sequences are SGHTA and FQGTGA. CDR3 residues: CASSPGTVRSTDTQYF. The DNA of the CDR3 is TGTGCCAGCAGCCCCGGGACAGTCAGAAGCACAGATACGCAGTATTTT.

This rearrangement joins TRBV12-5 to TRBJ1-1; TRBD1 is a possible D gene (5 bases). CDR1 LGHNT and CDR2 FRNRAP come from the germline V gene. This CDR3 region has 13 residues. The V end was cut by 1 base, the J end by 4 bases, with 7 bases between. CDR3 loop: CASGLERGTEAFF. Written as DNA, the CDR3 is TGTGCTAGTGGTTTGGAAAGGGGCACTGAAGCTTTCTTT.

V and J are TRBV27 and TRBJ2-5, with a possible D match to TRBD2 (5 bases). Trimming pared 3 bases from V and 1 base from J, leaving 12 bases between. Germline V gene data show CDR1 as MNHEY and CDR2 as SMNVEV (reference sequence). The CDR3 has 15 residues. The chain's CDR3 is CASSLMAGLQETQYF. The CDR3 region has the DNA TGTGCCAGCAGTTTGATGGCGGGTCTCCAAGAGACCCAGTACTTC.

The rearrangement links TRBV5-4 to TRBJ2-2; no firm D call. The CDR3 spans 12 residues. Trimming cost V 3 bases and J 4 bases, with 4 bases left between them. Germline lookup yields CDR1 SGHNT and CDR2 YYREEE (reference sequence). CDR3 nucleotides: TGTGCCAGCAGCTCTCGCACCGGGGAGCTGTTTTTT. Translated: CASSSRTGELFF.

As concerns this clone: The same CDR3 arises from other DNA sequences in this sample as well. The CDR3: CASSIGGSTDTQYF. The CDR3 nucleotides are TGTGCCAGTAGTATCGGAGGGAGCACAGATACGCAGTATTTT. This chain connects TRBV19 to TRBJ2-3; weak D call: TRBD2 (6 bases). The V end was cut by 3 bases, the J end by 0 bases, with 7 bases between. The length of the CDR3 is 14 residues. Germline V gene sequence: CDR1 LNHDA, CDR2 SQIVND (reference sequence).

The rearrangement uses TRBV4-1 and TRBJ1-5, with a tentative D call TRBD1 (6 bases). The CDR3 contains 12 residues. Germline V gives CDR1 MGHRA, CDR2 YSYEKL. V gave up 5 bases and J gave up 6 bases, with 8 bases separating them. CDR3 amino acids: CASSEGGQPQHF. For the CDR3, the DNA is TGCGCCAGCAGCGAGGGGGGTCAGCCCCAGCATTTT.

The chain is built from TRBV29-1 and TRBJ2-1, with 7 nucleotides matching TRBD2. V trimming: 6 bases; J trimming: 7 bases; junction bases outside the gene matches: 15. The CDR3 is 15 amino acids. Germline V gives CDR1 SQVTM, CDR2 ANQGSEA. The CDR3 spells CSVRGRNLGGNEQFF. The CDR3 bases are TGCAGCGTCCGGGGCAGGAACCTGGGGGGGAATGAGCAGTTCTTC.

This clone is a singleton in its sample. This chain joins TRBV9 and TRBJ2-1, with 10 nucleotides matching TRBD2. Germline CDR1 reads SGDLS; CDR2 reads YYNGEE. This CDR3 comprises 17 residues. The trim removed 4 bases at V and 5 bases at J, leaving 12 bases unmatched. CDR3 region: CASSTKIAGGINNEQFF. DNA of the CDR3: TGTGCCAGCAGCACCAAGATAGCGGGGGGCATCAACAATGAGCAGTTCTTC.

The chain couples TRBV28 to TRBJ2-7; D may be TRBD2 (5 bases). Trimming stripped 5 bases from V and 2 bases from J, with 10 bases between. The germline gives CDR1 MDHEN, CDR2 SYDVKM. The CDR3 has 13 amino acids. This CDR3 is CASSIEGPYEQYF. The CDR3 DNA sequence: TGTGCCAGCAGTATTGAGGGCCCCTACGAGCAGTACTTC.

The chain combines TRBV5-6 with TRBJ1-1; D unresolved. Germline V gives CDR1 SGHDT, CDR2 YYEEEE. Deletions cut 6 bases from V and 2 bases from J, with 14 bases between. The CDR3 sequence is 14 residues long. The CDR3 reads CASILKGINTEAFF. In nucleotides, the CDR3 is TGTGCCAGCATCCTGAAGGGTATTAACACTGAAGCTTTCTTT.

The rearrangement joins TRBV20-1 to TRBJ1-2; D unresolved. CDR3 size: 11 residues. Germline V gene sequence: CDR1 DFQATT, CDR2 SNEGSKA (reference sequence). V was shortened by 3 bases and J by 8 bases, with 10 bases between the two germline ends. CDR3 nucleotides: TGCAGTGCTAGGCGGGCGGGAGGCTACACCTTC. It codes for CSARRAGGYTF.

The chain is built from TRBV5-1 and TRBJ1-1; no clear D. The CDR3 extends over 13 amino acids. CDR1 is SGHRS and CDR2 is YFSETQ in the germline V gene. Between the trimmed V and J ends, which lost 1 base and 2 bases, there was a span of 6 bases. The DNA for the CDR3 is TGCGCCAGCAGCTTGAAATATAACACTGAAGCTTTCTTT. This sequence encodes CASSLKYNTEAFF.

This sequence joins TRBV7-3 and TRBJ1-3; no clear D gene. Trimming removed 2 bases from V and 0 bases from J, with 11 bases in between. The CDR3 length is 16 residues. The germline V gene has CDR1 SGHTA and CDR2 FQGTGA. The CDR3 region is CASSLHGRYSGNTIYF. In nucleotides, the CDR3 is TGTGCCAGCAGCTTACATGGCCGATACTCTGGAAACACCATATATTTT.

CDR3 bases: TGTGCCAGCAGCTTAGGGCAGGGGGCCGTCACCTACGAGCAGTACTTC. It translates to CASSLGQGAVTYEQYF. The rearrangement joins TRBV7-9 to TRBJ2-7, with 8 bases that match TRBD1. The J segment lost 2 bases and the V segment lost 1 base, leaving 7 bases of the junction unmatched. The CDR3 sequence is 16 residues long. Germline CDR1 and CDR2: SEHNR and FQNEAQ (reference sequence).

This chain links TRBV6-4 with TRBJ2-3; D perhaps matches TRBD2 (6 bases). Germline CDR1 and CDR2: MRHNA and SNTAGT. V was trimmed by 3 bases and J by 5 bases, leaving 9 bases between them. The CDR3 runs to 13 residues. CDR3 sequence reads: CASSELAGDTQYF. CDR3 in DNA: TGTGCCAGCAGTGAACTAGCCGGAGATACGCAGTATTTT.

The gene calls are TRBV19 and TRBJ1-2, with a possible D match to TRBD1 (6 bases). The V and J ends lost 5 bases and 3 bases respectively, with 22 bases between them. The CDR3 has 17 amino acids. The germline CDR1 and CDR2 sequences are LNHDA and SQIVND (reference sequence). As DNA, the CDR3 is TGTGCCAGTAGTCCCTACTACGAGGGGGTAGAGGACTATGGCTACACCTTC. Translation gives CASSPYYEGVEDYGYTF.

The V call is TRBV11-2, the J call TRBJ1-3; D unresolved. Looked up from germline, CDR1 is SGHAT and CDR2 is FQNNGV. V lost 5 bases, J lost 8 bases, and 10 bases lay in between. The CDR3 totals 12 residues. The CDR3 reads CASSRTWDTIYF. As DNA, the CDR3 is TGTGCCAGCAGCAGGACCTGGGACACCATATATTTT.

V is TRBV5-6 and J is TRBJ2-3, with D tentatively TRBD1 or TRBD2 (5 bases each). This CDR3 spans 14 amino acids. Trimming removed 4 bases at V and 8 bases at J, with 17 bases between. CDR1 is SGHDT and CDR2 is YYEEEE in the germline V gene. The CDR3 loop reads CASSLPGTTGTQYF. In DNA form, the CDR3 reads TGTGCCAGCAGCCTTCCCGGGACCACCGGTACGCAGTATTTT.

This rearrangement joins TRBV27 to TRBJ2-7, with 13 bases lining up with TRBD2. The germline gives CDR1 MNHEY, CDR2 SMNVEV (reference sequence). The ends lost 6 bases at V and 6 bases at J; junction bases unmatched: 5. This CDR3 is built from 14 residues. CDR3 sequence reads: CASRGLAGSSEQYF. CDR3 DNA: TGTGCCAGCAGGGGACTAGCGGGGTCGTCCGAGCAGTACTTC.

V gene TRBV14 combines with J gene TRBJ2-2; 7 nucleotides match TRBD1. J lost 4 bases, V lost 5 bases, and 7 bases had no gene match. The germline CDR1 and CDR2 sequences are SGHDN and FVKESK. This CDR3 comprises 15 residues. The CDR3: CASSKRQGFTGELFF. As DNA, the CDR3 is TGTGCCAGCAGCAAACGACAGGGATTCACCGGGGAGCTGTTTTTT. Full variable domain (rest looked up from reference TRBV14 and TRBJ2-2): EAGVTQFPSHSVIEKGQTVTLRCDPISGHDNLYWYRRVMGKEIKFLLHFVKESKQDESGMPNNRFLAERTGGTYSTLKVQPAELEDSGVYFCASSKRQGFTGELFFGEGSRLTVL.

This clone has a handful of counts. The chain links TRBV12-5 to TRBJ1-5, with 10 nucleotides matching TRBD1. The CDR3 runs to 18 residues. J lost 4 bases, V lost 2 bases, and 11 bases had no gene match. From germline, CDR1 is LGHNT and CDR2 FRNRAP. This CDR3 is CASGLISGTGVRNQPQHF. CDR3 in DNA: TGTGCTAGTGGTTTGATATCCGGGACAGGGGTAAGGAATCAGCCCCAGCATTTT.

This clone appeared a few times. The chain couples TRBV18 to TRBJ1-5, with D uncertain. Germline-derived CDR1 and CDR2 are KGHSH and LQKENI. The CDR3 consists of 15 residues. V lost 2 bases and J 3 bases, leaving 11 bases between the germline ends. The CDR3: CASSPSRDYNQPQHF. Here the CDR3 DNA reads TGTGCCAGCTCACCATCACGGGATTACAATCAGCCCCAGCATTTT.

The rearrangement uses TRBV5-8 and TRBJ2-3, with D hard to call. Trimming stripped 2 bases from V and 3 bases from J, with 7 bases between. The CDR3 totals 13 residues. Germline V lookup: CDR1 SGHTS, CDR2 YDEGEE. The CDR3 nucleotides are TGTGCCAGCAGCTTTTCTTATACAGATACGCAGTATTTT. Translating gives CASSFSYTDTQYF.

The chain is built from TRBV28 and TRBJ2-1; 9 nucleotides align to TRBD1. The CDR3 spans 16 residues. V was pared by 7 bases and J by 0 bases, with 7 bases of the junction left unmatched. CDR1 and CDR2 from the germline V gene are MDHEN and SYDVKM. The CDR3 protein is CASTSGTGSSYNEQFF. CDR3 in DNA: TGTGCCAGCACCTCGGGGACAGGGAGCTCCTACAATGAGCAGTTCTTC.

The rearrangement joins TRBV11-1 to TRBJ2-3; D perhaps matches TRBD1 (6 bases). The CDR3 loop spans 14 amino acids. Germline V lookup: CDR1 SGHAT, CDR2 FQDESV (reference sequence). V was cut by 1 base and J by 1 base, with 6 bases left in between. CDR3 nucleotides: TGTGCCAGCAGCTTAGACAGGGGCACAGATACGCAGTATTTT. It translates to CASSLDRGTDTQYF.